What follows describes a single T cell receptor beta chain. Its antigen is undetermined. The CDR3 loop spans 16 amino acids. Per germline, CDR1 SEHNR and CDR2 FQNEAQ (reference sequence). The germline V and J ends were trimmed by 5 bases and 0 bases, with 14 bases remaining between them. Only in-frame clones appear in the TCRdb table, and some are missing; sequencing was by immunoSEQ multiplex PCR. Among about 60,000 clones listed, about 94% were seen once. The sample comes from a study of human thymus T cells. Study observations and caveats: Biased V and J segment usage appeared in thymus and peripheral blood.

What was sequenced was blood. This receptor was obtained from a boy younger than two with a congenital heart defect but otherwise immunologically healthy. V and J are TRBV7-9 and TRBJ2-4; D possibly matches TRBD1 or TRBD2 (7 bases each). The CDR3 reads CASSTQGGLAKNIQYF. DNA of the CDR3: TGTGCCAGCAGCACTCAGGGGGGGTTAGCCAAAAACATTCAGTACTTC.